This T cell receptor beta chain was captured by sequencing in a study of T cells in Graves' hyperthyroidism and ophthalmopathy (dated by TCRdb to 2018 to 2020). In terms of the full investigation: A discovery cohort of roughly 100 patients, about 44 with Graves' ophthalmopathy and approximately 60 with stable Graves' hyperthyroidism, was used to find distinguishing TCR V-J signatures. Prospective prediction of ophthalmopathy was tested in an independent validation cohort consisting of 18 to 20 hyperthyroidism patients and some 16 patients who later progressed to ophthalmopathy. In addition, the study compared T-cell repertoires in thyroid tissue and in blood from a handful of Graves' hyperthyroidism patients. The 85 to 100 discovery patients were divided at random into training and test sets in a 7:3 ratio. According to the paper, TCR Vbeta CDR3 sequencing was carried out on about 140 peripheral blood samples, which came from 40 to 45 ophthalmopathy, approximately 72 hyperthyroidism and roughly 17 progressor patients. After blood sampling, hyperthyroidism patients were treated with methimazole at a starting dose of 30 mg daily, and ophthalmopathy patients were treated with high-dose intravenous methylprednisolone.

The CDR3 runs 15 residues from the cysteine to the phenylalanine. Left in the record is the CDR3 DNA by itself, 45 bases read in frame from the first base. Trimming removed 6 bases from V and 5 bases from J, leaving 16 bases between the germline ends. As encoded in the germline V gene, CDR1 is WSHSY while CDR2 is SAAADI. Exclusion was applied to patients with uncontrolled infections, other autoimmune diseases, pregnancy or lactation. Diagnoses were based on clinical symptoms, serum thyroxine and TRAb, thyroid ultrasound and orbital computed tomography. Total RNA was extracted with Trizol reagent, and quality was checked on an Agilent 2100 Bioanalyzer. This clonotype came up many times. Its antigen target is currently unknown. No qualities accompany the bases; no much larger clone lies one base away. The study at large found these results: In cross-validation, a model built on a 13 V-J signature told ophthalmopathy apart from stable hyperthyroidism with approximately 90% sensitivity and approximately 81% specificity, and in testing the same model reached 80%/75%. Sample size was not statistically predetermined, and blinding of investigators to group allocation was not performed. During validation, the model predicted progression to ophthalmopathy a median of roughly six months ahead of onset, with more than 60% sensitivity and 72.22% specificity. Most expanded thyroid clonotypes (frequency above 0.001) were also detected in blood, a finding suggesting that blood repertoires may reflect thyroid immune responses.

The TCR beta CDR3 regions were amplified from the RNA transcripts. The first round of RT-PCR for the TCR CDR3 was performed with the HTBI primer set and the Qiagen OneStep RT-PCR kit. The libraries were constructed in a second round of multiplex PCR and then size-selected and purified. The libraries were sequenced on an Illumina HiSeq2000 using paired-end 100 bp reads. The authors processed their data as follows. Raw data were processed with SOAPnuke, discarding reads with adapters, uncalled bases, mean Phred below 15, or no exact constant-primer or identifier match. High-quality paired reads were merged using COPE v1.2.5, and each unique nucleotide sequence was defined as a clonotype. MiTCR v1.1 was used to align the clonotypes against IMGT TRBV, TRBD and TRBJ reference segments. Analysis was restricted to V-J combinations with a frequency above 0.0001, which covered roughly 99% of repertoires. The TCS score was defined as F50 (clonal expansion) divided by E x V (chaos), with BLOSUM62-based TCRdist calculated between CDR3 peptides within each V-J. Welch's t-statistics and random forest reduced 500 to 550 V-J features to under 15, which were used in a naive Bayes classifier (R e1071). The similarity between thyroid and blood repertoires was quantified using the Morisita-Horn index. The raw public data were reprocessed by TCRdb itself: fastp quality trimming at Q25, MiXCR clonotype calling, in-frame beta chains only. CDR3 protein duplicates are merged, each entry listing the most common genes and DNA. TCRdb's processing, not the authors', yielded these V and J calls. The sample table shows around 600,000 distinct CDR3 sequences, and just under 45% are seen once. The top ten clones comprise 7% to 7.5% of the sample.

The sequence derives from an adult man with Graves' disease, either hyperthyroidism or ophthalmopathy (not recorded which). Recombination linked TRBV10-2 to TRBJ1-4; TRBD1 is possibly the D segment (6 matching bases). Material for sequencing was peripheral blood or thyroid tissue (not recorded which). This receptor carries the CDR3 CASRLGGQSNEKLFF. The sequenced DNA: TGCGCCAGCAGACTCGGAGGACAGTCGAATGAAAAACTGTTTTTT.